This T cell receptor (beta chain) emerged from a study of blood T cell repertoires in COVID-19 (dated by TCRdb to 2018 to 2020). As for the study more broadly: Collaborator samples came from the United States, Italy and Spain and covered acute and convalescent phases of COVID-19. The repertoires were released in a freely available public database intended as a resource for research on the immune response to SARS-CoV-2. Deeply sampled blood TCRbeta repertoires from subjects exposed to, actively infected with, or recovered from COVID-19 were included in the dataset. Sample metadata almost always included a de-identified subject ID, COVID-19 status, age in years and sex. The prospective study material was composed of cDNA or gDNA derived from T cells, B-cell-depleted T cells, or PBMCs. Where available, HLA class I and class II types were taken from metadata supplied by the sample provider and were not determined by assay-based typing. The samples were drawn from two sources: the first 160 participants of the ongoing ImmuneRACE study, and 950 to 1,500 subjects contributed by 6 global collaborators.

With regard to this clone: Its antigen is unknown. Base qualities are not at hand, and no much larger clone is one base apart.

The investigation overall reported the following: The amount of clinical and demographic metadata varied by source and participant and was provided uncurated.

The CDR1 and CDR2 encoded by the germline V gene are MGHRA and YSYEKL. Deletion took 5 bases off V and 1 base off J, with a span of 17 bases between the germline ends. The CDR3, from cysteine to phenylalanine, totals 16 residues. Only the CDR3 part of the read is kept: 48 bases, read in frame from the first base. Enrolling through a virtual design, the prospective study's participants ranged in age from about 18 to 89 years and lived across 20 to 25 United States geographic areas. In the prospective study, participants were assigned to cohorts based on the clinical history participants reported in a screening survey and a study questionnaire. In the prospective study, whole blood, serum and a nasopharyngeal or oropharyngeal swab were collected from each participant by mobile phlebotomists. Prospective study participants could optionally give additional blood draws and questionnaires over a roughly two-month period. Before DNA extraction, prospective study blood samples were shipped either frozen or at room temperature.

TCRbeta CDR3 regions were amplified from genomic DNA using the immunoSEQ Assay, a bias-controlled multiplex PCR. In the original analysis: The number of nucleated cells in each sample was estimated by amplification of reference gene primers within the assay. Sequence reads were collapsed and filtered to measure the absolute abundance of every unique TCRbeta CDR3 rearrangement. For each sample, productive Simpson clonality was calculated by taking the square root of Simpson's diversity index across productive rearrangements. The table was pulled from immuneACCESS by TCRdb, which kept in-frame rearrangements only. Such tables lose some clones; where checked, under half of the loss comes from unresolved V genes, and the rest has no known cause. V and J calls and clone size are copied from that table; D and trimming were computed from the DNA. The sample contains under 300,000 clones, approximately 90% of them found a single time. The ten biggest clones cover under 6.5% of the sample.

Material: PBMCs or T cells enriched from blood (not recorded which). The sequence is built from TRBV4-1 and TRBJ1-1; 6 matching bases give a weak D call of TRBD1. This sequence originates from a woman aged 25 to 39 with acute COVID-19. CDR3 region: CASSSSSDRRNTEAFF. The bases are TGCGCCAGCAGCTCCTCCTCGGACAGACGGAACACTGAAGCTTTCTTT.